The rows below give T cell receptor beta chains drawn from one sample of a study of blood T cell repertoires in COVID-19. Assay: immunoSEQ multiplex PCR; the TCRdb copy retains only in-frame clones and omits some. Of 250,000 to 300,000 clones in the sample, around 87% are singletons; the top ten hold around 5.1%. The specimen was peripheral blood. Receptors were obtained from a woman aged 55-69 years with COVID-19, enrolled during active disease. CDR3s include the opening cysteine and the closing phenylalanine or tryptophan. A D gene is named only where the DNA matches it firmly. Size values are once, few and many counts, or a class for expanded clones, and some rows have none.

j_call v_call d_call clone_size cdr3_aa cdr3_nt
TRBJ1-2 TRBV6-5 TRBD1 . CATNRGYGYTF TGTGCCACTAACAGGGGCTATGGCTACACCTTC
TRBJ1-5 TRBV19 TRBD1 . CASSATGGIQPQHF TGTGCCAGTAGCGCTACAGGGGGCATTCAGCCCCAGCATTTT
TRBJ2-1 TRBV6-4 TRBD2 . CASSDSFSGRYNEQFF TGTGCCAGCAGTGACTCCTTCAGCGGGAGATACAATGAGCAGTTCTTC
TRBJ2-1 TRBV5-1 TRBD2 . CASRGSGTYNEQFF TGCGCCAGCAGGGGTAGCGGGACCTACAATGAGCAGTTCTTC
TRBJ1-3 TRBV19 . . CASTDTLSGNTIYF TGTGCCAGTACCGACACCCTCTCTGGAAACACCATATATTTT
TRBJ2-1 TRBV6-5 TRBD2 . CASTGLAGVGEQFF TGTGCCAGCACCGGGCTAGCGGGAGTTGGTGAGCAGTTCTTC
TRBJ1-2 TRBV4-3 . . CASSSQTGGYTF TGCGCCAGCAGCTCACAGACGGGAGGCTACACCTTC
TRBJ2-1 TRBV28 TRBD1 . CASRSSGQGFF TGTGCCAGCAGGTCATCCGGACAGGGGTTCTTC
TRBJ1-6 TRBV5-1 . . CASSKDGQATNSPLHF TGCGCCAGCAGCAAGGACGGACAAGCTACTAATTCACCCCTCCACTTT
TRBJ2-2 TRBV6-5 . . CASSYLLGVSGELFF TGTGCCAGCAGTTACCTCCTAGGGGTGAGCGGGGAGCTGTTTTTT
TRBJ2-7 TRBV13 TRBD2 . CASSLSGGLAGGSYEQYF TGTGCCAGCAGCTTATCAGGGGGACTAGCGGGAGGCTCCTACGAGCAGTACTTC
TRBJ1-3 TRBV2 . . CASLPRVTGNTIYF TGTGCCAGCTTGCCGAGGGTAACTGGAAACACCATATATTTT
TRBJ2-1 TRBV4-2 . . CASSQDLGLEQFF TGTGCCAGCAGCCAAGATCTAGGTCTTGAGCAGTTCTTC
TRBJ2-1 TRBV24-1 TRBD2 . CASSSGSSYNEQFF TGTGCCTCCTCTAGCGGGAGCTCCTACAATGAGCAGTTCTTC
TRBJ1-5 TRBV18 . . CASSPTGKGNQPQHF TGTGCCAGCTCACCTACAGGTAAGGGCAATCAGCCCCAGCATTTT
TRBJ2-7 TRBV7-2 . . CASSPDSFSEQYF TGTGCCAGCAGCCCGGACTCTTTTTCCGAGCAGTACTTC
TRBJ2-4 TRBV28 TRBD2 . CASSLGGTGNIQYF TGTGCCAGCAGTTTGGGGGGGACTGGAAACATTCAGTACTTC
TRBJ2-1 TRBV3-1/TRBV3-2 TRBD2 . CASSPGLVNEQFF TGTGCCAGCAGCCCGGGACTAGTAAATGAGCAGTTCTTC
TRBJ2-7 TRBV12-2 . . CASRFPRADRPSYEQYF TGTGCAAGTCGCTTCCCTCGGGCTGACAGACCCTCCTACGAGCAGTACTTC
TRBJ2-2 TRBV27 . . CASSNEKQGGTGELFF TGTGCCAGCAGCAACGAAAAACAGGGTGGCACCGGGGAGCTGTTTTTT
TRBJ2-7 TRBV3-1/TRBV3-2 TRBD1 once CASSQGDRGFYEQYF TGTGCCAGCAGCCAGGGGGACAGGGGTTTCTACGAGCAGTACTTC